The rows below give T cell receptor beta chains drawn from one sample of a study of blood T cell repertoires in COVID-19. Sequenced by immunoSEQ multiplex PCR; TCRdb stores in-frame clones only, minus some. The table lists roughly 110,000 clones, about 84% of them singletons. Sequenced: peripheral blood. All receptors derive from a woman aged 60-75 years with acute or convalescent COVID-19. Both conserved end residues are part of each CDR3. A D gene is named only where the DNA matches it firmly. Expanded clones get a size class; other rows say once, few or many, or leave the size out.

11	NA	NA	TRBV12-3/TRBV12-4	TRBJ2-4	CASSPGNIQYF	TGTGCCAGCAGCCCGGGAAACATTCAGTACTTC
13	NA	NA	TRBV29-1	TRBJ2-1	CSVEGAEYNEQFF	TGCAGCGTTGAAGGAGCTGAGTACAATGAGCAGTTCTTC
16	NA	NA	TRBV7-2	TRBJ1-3	CASSPAPGTAGSTIYF	TGTGCCAGCAGCCCCGCACCGGGAACCGCGGGGAGCACCATATATTTT
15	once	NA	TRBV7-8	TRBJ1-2	CASSLGRTVNYGYTF	TGTGCCAGCAGCTTAGGGAGGACGGTGAACTATGGCTACACCTTC
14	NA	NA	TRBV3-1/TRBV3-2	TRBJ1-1	CASSQVPLGTEAFF	TGTGCCAGCAGCCAAGTGCCACTCGGCACTGAAGCTTTCTTT
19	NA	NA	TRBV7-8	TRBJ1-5	CASSPRSEFFSPSNQPQHF	TGTGCCAGCAGCCCCCGGTCTGAGTTCTTTTCGCCTAGCAATCAGCCCCAGCATTTT
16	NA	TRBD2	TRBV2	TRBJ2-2	CASSSRLAGYTGELFF	TGTGCCAGCAGTTCTCGACTAGCGGGGTACACCGGGGAGCTGTTTTTT
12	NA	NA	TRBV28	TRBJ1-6	CASSIANSPLHF	TGTGCCAGCAGTATAGCTAATTCACCCCTCCACTTT
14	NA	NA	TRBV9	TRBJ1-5	CASSVASGNQPQHF	TGTGCCAGCAGCGTAGCGTCAGGCAATCAGCCCCAGCATTTT
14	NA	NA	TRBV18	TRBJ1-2	CASSPSSLNYGYTF	TGTGCCAGCTCTCCCTCGAGCCTTAACTATGGCTACACCTTC
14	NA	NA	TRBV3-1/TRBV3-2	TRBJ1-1	CASSQVLGRTEAFF	TGTGCCAGCAGCCAAGTTCTAGGGAGAACTGAAGCTTTCTTT
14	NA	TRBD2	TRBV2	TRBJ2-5	CASRPQTSTETQYF	TGTGCCAGCAGACCTCAGACTAGCACGGAGACCCAGTACTTC
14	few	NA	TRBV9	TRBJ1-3	CASNPGTSGNTIYF	TGTGCCAGCAATCCTGGTACTTCTGGAAACACCATATATTTT
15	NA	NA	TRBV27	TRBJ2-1	CASSFLGLDYNEQFF	TGTGCCAGCAGTTTCCTCGGGTTAGACTACAATGAGCAGTTCTTC
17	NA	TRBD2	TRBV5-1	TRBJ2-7	CASSAPRAGGPSYEQYF	TGCGCCAGCAGCGCACCACGCGCGGGAGGGCCCTCCTACGAGCAGTACTTC
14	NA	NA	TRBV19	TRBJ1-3	CASSMGPSGNTIYF	TGTGCCAGTAGTATGGGCCCCTCTGGAAACACCATATATTTT
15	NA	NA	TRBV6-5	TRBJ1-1	CAIIKALGRGTEAFF	TGTGCCATCATCAAGGCCCTGGGGAGGGGCACTGAAGCTTTCTTT
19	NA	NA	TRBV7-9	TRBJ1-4	CASSSRRRDSRLSGEKLFF	TGTGCCAGCAGCTCCCGGAGGAGGGATTCCCGCCTATCCGGTGAAAAACTGTTTTTT
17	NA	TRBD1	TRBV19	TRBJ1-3	CASSTWGTGGVGNTIYF	TGTGCCAGTAGTACCTGGGGGACAGGGGGCGTTGGAAACACCATATATTTT
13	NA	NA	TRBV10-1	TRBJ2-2	CASSITNTGELFF	TGCGCCAGCAGTATAACGAACACCGGGGAGCTGTTTTTT
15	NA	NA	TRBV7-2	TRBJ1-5	CASSLGQAGGQPQHF	TGTGCCAGCAGCTTAGGGCAGGCAGGTGGTCAGCCCCAGCATTTT
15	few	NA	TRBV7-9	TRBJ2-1	CASSLTSSRYNEQFF	TGTGCCAGCAGCTTAACTAGCAGCCGCTACAATGAGCAGTTCTTC
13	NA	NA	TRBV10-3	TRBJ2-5	CAITETGSETQYF	TGTGCCATCACCGAAACAGGGTCAGAGACCCAGTACTTC
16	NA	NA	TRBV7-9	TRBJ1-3	CASSLVSGRSQNTIYF	TGTGCCAGCAGCTTAGTTTCAGGGCGATCTCAGAACACCATATATTTT
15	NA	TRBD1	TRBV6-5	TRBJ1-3	CASRPTGGSGNTIYF	TGTGCCAGCAGACCCACAGGGGGGTCGGGAAACACCATATATTTT
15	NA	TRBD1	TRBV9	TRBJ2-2	CASTRGRVYTGELFF	TGTGCCAGCACCAGGGGGCGGGTTTACACCGGGGAGCTGTTTTTT
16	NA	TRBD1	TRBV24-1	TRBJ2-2	CATSDPGQGKGGELFF	TGTGCCACCAGTGACCCGGGACAGGGAAAAGGCGGGGAGCTGTTTTTT
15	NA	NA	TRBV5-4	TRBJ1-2	CASSWRKGPNYGYTF	TGTGCCAGCAGCTGGAGAAAGGGGCCTAACTATGGCTACACCTTC
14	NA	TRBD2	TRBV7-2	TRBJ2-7	CASSVSGRAGKQYF	TGTGCCAGCAGCGTTAGCGGGAGGGCCGGCAAGCAGTACTTC
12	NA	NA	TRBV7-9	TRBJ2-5	CASSWESETQYF	TGTGCCAGCAGCTGGGAGTCTGAGACCCAGTACTTC
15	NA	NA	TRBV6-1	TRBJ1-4	CASSENRANNEKLFF	TGTGCCAGCAGTGAAAACAGGGCGAATAATGAAAAACTGTTTTTT
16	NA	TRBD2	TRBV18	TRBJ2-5	CASSPDVAGVGETQYF	TGTGCCAGCTCACCAGATGTAGCGGGGGTCGGAGAGACCCAGTACTTC
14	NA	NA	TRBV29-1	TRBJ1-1	CSVYGSWGDTEAFF	TGCAGCGTTTATGGGAGTTGGGGGGACACTGAAGCTTTCTTT
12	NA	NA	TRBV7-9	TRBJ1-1	CASSLAQGEAFF	TGTGCCAGCAGCTTAGCGCAGGGCGAAGCTTTCTTT
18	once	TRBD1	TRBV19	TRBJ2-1	CASSRAASGTGVGNEQFF	TGTGCCAGTAGTAGGGCCGCCTCCGGGACAGGGGTTGGCAATGAGCAGTTCTTC
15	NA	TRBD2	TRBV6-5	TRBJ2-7	CASSYGSGGSYEQYF	TGTGCCAGCAGTTACGGTAGCGGGGGTTCCTACGAGCAGTACTTC
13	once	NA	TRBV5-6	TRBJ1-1	CATKRGMNTEAFF	TGTGCCACCAAACGGGGGATGAACACTGAAGCTTTCTTT